Each of the 10 T cell receptor beta chains below was sequenced from the same sample in a study of PD-L1 blockade in urothelial cancer. Time point denoted: peripheral blood 6 weeks after treatment start. Repertoires were generated with immunoSEQ multiplex PCR, while TCRdb's copy carries only in-frame clones and drops some. The data contain around 45,000 clones, under 90% of them singletons. The material sequenced was PBMCs, taken around atezolizumab (anti-PD-L1) treatment. The source is a man between 60 and 75 years old with urothelial cancer.

This chain links TRBV23-1 with TRBJ1-2; weak D call: TRBD1 (6 bases). TRBV23-1 is flagged as an ORF with uncertain function. The CDR3 has 14 residues. With 0 bases removed from V and 8 bases from J, the gap between germline ends came to 13 bases. The CDR3 sequence: CASSQSRGADGYTF. The DNA for the CDR3 is TGCGCCAGCAGTCAATCCCGGGGGGCGGACGGCTACACCTTC.

DNA of the CDR3: TGTGCCAGCTCACCACCGACAGCCCTGAGCTCCTACAATGAGCAGTTCTTC. Translating gives CASSPPTALSSYNEQFF. This sequence joins TRBV18 and TRBJ2-1; D is perhaps TRBD1 (5 bases). V lost 0 bases and J 0 bases, leaving 12 bases between the germline ends. This CDR3 spans 17 amino acids. Germline V gene data show CDR1 as KGHSH and CDR2 as LQKENI.

V and J are TRBV19 and TRBJ2-2, with D possibly matching TRBD2 (7 bases). Germline-derived CDR1 and CDR2 are LNHDA and SQIVND (reference sequence). This CDR3 is 15 amino acids long. Deletions cut 4 bases from V and 6 bases from J, with 15 bases between. The CDR3 spells CASSTSGGGSGELFF. The CDR3, as DNA: TGTGCCAGTAGTACCTCGGGGGGCGGTTCCGGGGAGCTGTTTTTT.

The chain links TRBV5-1 to TRBJ1-6, with TRBD1 matching 7 bases. V was pared by 0 bases and J by 6 bases, with 3 bases of the junction left unmatched. The CDR3 totals 15 residues. CDR1 is SGHRS, CDR2 YFSETQ, per germline. CDR3 in amino acids: CASSLEGGRNSPLHF. The CDR3 nucleotides are TGCGCCAGCAGCTTGGAAGGGGGCCGTAATTCACCCCTCCACTTT.

CDR3 protein: CASSPVAQGSSYNSPLHF. CDR3 nucleotides: TGCGCCAGCAGCCCTGTCGCACAGGGATCTTCCTATAATTCACCCCTCCACTTT. This chain uses TRBV5-1 with TRBJ1-6; tentatively, D is TRBD1 (6 bases). The germline V and J ends were trimmed by 4 bases and 1 base, with 18 bases remaining between them. The germline V gene encodes CDR1 SGHRS and CDR2 YFSETQ. This CDR3 has 18 amino acids.

V gene TRBV2 combines with J gene TRBJ2-5; maybe TRBD1 (6 bases). This CDR3 has 14 amino acids. Looked up from germline, CDR1 is SNHLY and CDR2 is FYNNEI. Trimming cost V 1 base and J 5 bases, with 11 bases left between them. Written as DNA, the CDR3 is TGTGCCAGCAGTGAAGAGGGCAGGGGTGAGACCCAGTACTTC. Amino acid sequence: CASSEEGRGETQYF.

The chain combines TRBV7-9 with TRBJ2-5; D unresolved. This CDR3 is built from 14 residues. Germline V gives CDR1 SEHNR, CDR2 FQNEAQ (reference sequence). Trimming took off 0 bases at V and 5 bases at J, with 10 bases between the two ends. CDR3 nucleotide sequence: TGTGCCAGCAGCTTAGCCCCCAGTGATGAGACCCAGTACTTC. It yields the protein CASSLAPSDETQYF.

This sequence joins TRBV25-1 and TRBJ2-5; TRBD1 matches at 10 bases. The CDR3 has 14 amino acids. Germline lookup yields CDR1 MGHDK and CDR2 SYGVNS. V shed 2 bases and J 4 bases; nucleotides not matched to a gene: 1. The CDR3 loop reads CASSERTGGETQYF. In nucleotides, the CDR3 is TGTGCCAGCAGTGAAAGGACAGGGGGAGAGACCCAGTACTTC.

The chain combines TRBV5-1 with TRBJ2-7, with TRBD1 identical over 10 bases. The ends lost 3 bases at V and 6 bases at J; junction bases unmatched: 6. Germline V CDR1 and CDR2: SGHRS, YFSETQ. The CDR3 loop spans 14 amino acids. The CDR3 nucleotides are TGCGCCAGCAGCTGGGACAGGGGAGGTGGCGAGCAGTACTTC. This translates into CASSWDRGGGEQYF.

The V and J genes are TRBV5-5 and TRBJ2-2, with unresolved D. Germline loops: CDR1 SGHKS, CDR2 YYEKEE (reference sequence). CDR3 length equals 17 residues. V was clipped by 4 bases and J by 1 base, with 17 bases between them. CDR3 region: CASSPPGDNLNTGELFF. CDR3 coding DNA: TGTGCCAGCAGCCCCCCCGGTGACAACCTGAACACCGGGGAGCTGTTTTTT. The whole variable domain, filled in from reference TRBV5-5 and TRBJ2-2, reads DAGVTQSPTHLIKTRGQQVTLRCSPISGHKSVSWYQQVLGQGPQFIFQYYEKEERGRGNFPDRFSARQFPNYSSELNVNALLLGDSALYLCASSPPGDNLNTGELFFGEGSRLTVL.